Listed below are T cell receptor beta chains from one sample, sequenced in a study of cytomegalovirus exposure and HLA in healthy donors. Sequenced by immunoSEQ multiplex PCR; TCRdb stores in-frame clones only, minus some. The sample includes some 140,000 clones, roughly four fifths of them seen just once. The sample was PBMCs. The receptors originated from a woman in her 50s in good health and CMV-seropositive. CDR3s include the opening cysteine and the closing phenylalanine or tryptophan. The D gene is left open where the match is weak. Not all rows give a size; the values are once, few, many and, for expanded clones, a class.

V gene: TRBV2
clone size: -
J gene: TRBJ2-7
D gene: TRBD1
CDR3 DNA: TGTGCCAGCAGGAGGGACAGGGACCCCTACGAGCAGTACTTC
CDR3 protein: CASRRDRDPYEQYF

V gene: TRBV5-1
clone size: -
J gene: TRBJ2-7
D gene: -
CDR3 DNA: TGCGCCAGCAGCTTATCCGCTAGGACAGCCTCCTACGAGCAGTACTTC
CDR3 protein: CASSLSARTASYEQYF

V gene: TRBV12-5
clone size: -
J gene: TRBJ2-1
D gene: TRBD1
CDR3 DNA: TGTGCTAGTGGTTTGCGCAGGGGGCTTGACAATGAGCAGTTCTTC
CDR3 protein: CASGLRRGLDNEQFF

V gene: TRBV15
clone size: -
J gene: TRBJ2-5
D gene: TRBD2
CDR3 DNA: TGTGCCACCAGCCTAGCGGGAGGGATAGAGACCCAGTACTTC
CDR3 protein: CATSLAGGIETQYF

V gene: TRBV7-9
clone size: -
J gene: TRBJ1-4
D gene: TRBD1
CDR3 DNA: TGTGCCAGCAGCTTATCCCGGGACAGGACGGGCCGAAGTGAAAAACTGTTTTTT
CDR3 protein: CASSLSRDRTGRSEKLFF

V gene: TRBV6-1
clone size: -
J gene: TRBJ1-1
D gene: -
CDR3 DNA: TGTGCCAGCAGTGTGGACGTCTACCGTCGGGGGAACACTGAAGCTTTCTTT
CDR3 protein: CASSVDVYRRGNTEAFF

V gene: TRBV7-8
clone size: -
J gene: TRBJ2-3
D gene: TRBD2
CDR3 DNA: TGTGCCAGCAGCTTTCGGACTAGCGGGAGTGGAGATACGCAGTATTTT
CDR3 protein: CASSFRTSGSGDTQYF

V gene: TRBV5-1
clone size: -
J gene: TRBJ1-3
D gene: -
CDR3 DNA: TGCGCCAGCAGCTTACAGGGAAGAAACACCATATATTTT
CDR3 protein: CASSLQGRNTIYF

V gene: TRBV6-6
clone size: -
J gene: TRBJ1-4
D gene: TRBD1
CDR3 DNA: TGTGCCAGCAGTTACTATGGACAGGGGGACGAAAAACTGTTTTTT
CDR3 protein: CASSYYGQGDEKLFF

V gene: TRBV6-5
clone size: few
J gene: TRBJ2-7
D gene: TRBD1
CDR3 DNA: TGTGCCAGCAGTTACTCGCTGGACAGGGCCCACGAGCAGTACTTC
CDR3 protein: CASSYSLDRAHEQYF

V gene: TRBV16
clone size: -
J gene: TRBJ1-5
D gene: TRBD1
CDR3 DNA: TGTGCCAGCAGCCCTGGGGTTCGGGACAGGGGTTATCAGCCCCAGCATTTT
CDR3 protein: CASSPGVRDRGYQPQHF

V gene: TRBV5-1
clone size: -
J gene: TRBJ2-7
D gene: -
CDR3 DNA: TGCGCCAGCAGCTCCACAGGGTACGAGCAGTACTTC
CDR3 protein: CASSSTGYEQYF

V gene: TRBV6-1
clone size: -
J gene: TRBJ1-1
D gene: -
CDR3 DNA: TGTGCCAGCAGTGAGTCGGGAAGCACTGAAGCTTTCTTT
CDR3 protein: CASSESGSTEAFF

V gene: TRBV2
clone size: -
J gene: TRBJ1-2
D gene: TRBD1
CDR3 DNA: TGTGCCAGCAGACGACAGGGGAATGGCTACACCTTC
CDR3 protein: CASRRQGNGYTF

V gene: TRBV10-2
clone size: -
J gene: TRBJ1-3
D gene: -
CDR3 DNA: TGCGCCAGCGGACGGACAGTACGAGCTGGAAACACCATATATTTT
CDR3 protein: CASGRTVRAGNTIYF

V gene: TRBV5-6
clone size: -
J gene: TRBJ2-5
D gene: TRBD2
CDR3 DNA: TGTGCCAGCAGCTTGGATGCGGGGGGCGGTGAGACCCAGTACTTC
CDR3 protein: CASSLDAGGGETQYF

V gene: TRBV5-1
clone size: -
J gene: TRBJ1-6
D gene: -
CDR3 DNA: TGCGCCAGCAGCCCCAATGGCAGGATCCAATCACCCCTCCACTTT
CDR3 protein: CASSPNGRIQSPLHF

V gene: TRBV2
clone size: -
J gene: TRBJ1-2
D gene: -
CDR3 DNA: TGTGCCAGCAGCCCGAGAATGGACTATGGCTACACCTTC
CDR3 protein: CASSPRMDYGYTF

V gene: TRBV29-1
clone size: few
J gene: TRBJ2-5
D gene: TRBD1
CDR3 DNA: TGCAGCGTTGGGCACAGGGGGAAGGAGAAGACCCAGTACTTC
CDR3 protein: CSVGHRGKEKTQYF

V gene: TRBV7-9
clone size: -
J gene: TRBJ2-2
D gene: -
CDR3 DNA: TGTGCCAGCAGCTTAAGTCCAGTGAACACCGGGGAGCTGTTTTTT
CDR3 protein: CASSLSPVNTGELFF

V gene: TRBV10-3
clone size: few
J gene: TRBJ2-1
D gene: -
CDR3 DNA: TGTGCCATCAGTGTGGACTACTTATACAATGAGCAGTTCTTC
CDR3 protein: CAISVDYLYNEQFF

V gene: TRBV5-1
clone size: -
J gene: TRBJ2-5
D gene: -
CDR3 DNA: TGCGCCAGCAGCCTAGGCAGAGGGGAGACCCAGTACTTC
CDR3 protein: CASSLGRGETQYF

V gene: TRBV28
clone size: -
J gene: TRBJ2-2
D gene: TRBD2
CDR3 DNA: TGTGCCAGCAGGCCTAGCGGGAGAATGGGCGGGGAGCTGTTTTTT
CDR3 protein: CASRPSGRMGGELFF

V gene: TRBV4-2
clone size: once
J gene: TRBJ1-5
D gene: TRBD1
CDR3 DNA: TGTGCCAGCAGCCCCCGGGACAGGGATCGCAATCAGCCCCAGCATTTT
CDR3 protein: CASSPRDRDRNQPQHF

V gene: TRBV7-2
clone size: -
J gene: TRBJ1-3
D gene: -
CDR3 DNA: TGTGCCAGCGGCTTAGGGGGGGGCTCTGGGAACACCATATATTTT
CDR3 protein: CASGLGGGSGNTIYF

V gene: TRBV6-6
clone size: -
J gene: TRBJ2-7
D gene: TRBD1
CDR3 DNA: TGTGCCAGCTCTAGGGGGACAGGGGAAACCGAGCAGTACTTC
CDR3 protein: CASSRGTGETEQYF

V gene: TRBV5-1
clone size: -
J gene: TRBJ2-3
D gene: -
CDR3 DNA: TGCGCCAGCAGCTCACGACTCCCTTACACAGATACGCAGTATTTT
CDR3 protein: CASSSRLPYTDTQYF

V gene: TRBV19
clone size: once
J gene: TRBJ1-2
D gene: -
CDR3 DNA: TGTGCCACGGTTGGGAGGGGGAACTATGGCTACACCTTC
CDR3 protein: CATVGRGNYGYTF

V gene: TRBV10-2
clone size: few
J gene: TRBJ1-2
D gene: -
CDR3 DNA: TGCGCCAGCAGTCAGGGGCATTCAGGGTATGGCTACACCTTC
CDR3 protein: CASSQGHSGYGYTF

V gene: TRBV28
clone size: -
J gene: TRBJ1-4
D gene: -
CDR3 DNA: TGTGCCAGCAGTCCCCCACAGGGAATGAGCGAAAAACTGTTTTTT
CDR3 protein: CASSPPQGMSEKLFF

V gene: TRBV30
clone size: -
J gene: TRBJ2-7
D gene: -
CDR3 DNA: TGTGCCTGGGCCACGGGGGGCTACCTCTACGAGCAGTACTTC
CDR3 protein: CAWATGGYLYEQYF

V gene: TRBV5-6
clone size: -
J gene: TRBJ1-2
D gene: TRBD1
CDR3 DNA: TGTGCCAGCAGCCACCGGACAGGGAGCGGCTATGGCTACACCTTC
CDR3 protein: CASSHRTGSGYGYTF

V gene: TRBV6-5
clone size: -
J gene: TRBJ2-7
D gene: -
CDR3 DNA: TGTGCCAGCAGTTACGGGCCTCGCTACGAGCAGTACTTC
CDR3 protein: CASSYGPRYEQYF

V gene: TRBV6-6
clone size: -
J gene: TRBJ2-7
D gene: TRBD1
CDR3 DNA: TGTGCCAGCAGTTACGATAAGGGACAGCCTGCCTACGAGCAGTACTTC
CDR3 protein: CASSYDKGQPAYEQYF

V gene: TRBV7-3
clone size: -
J gene: TRBJ2-1
D gene: TRBD2
CDR3 DNA: TGTGCCAGCAGCTTACAGGGCCCAGCGGGACGGTATGAGCAGTTCTTC
CDR3 protein: CASSLQGPAGRYEQFF

V gene: TRBV30
clone size: once
J gene: TRBJ1-5
D gene: TRBD1
CDR3 DNA: TGTGCCTGGAGTCACGGACAGGGCAGCAATCAGCCCCAGCATTTT
CDR3 protein: CAWSHGQGSNQPQHF

V gene: TRBV7-8
clone size: -
J gene: TRBJ1-1
D gene: -
CDR3 DNA: TGTGCCAGCAGCTTCGTCAGGAACACTGAAGCTTTCTTT
CDR3 protein: CASSFVRNTEAFF

V gene: TRBV28
clone size: -
J gene: TRBJ2-2
D gene: TRBD2
CDR3 DNA: TGTGCCAGCAGTTTGTGGCGGGAGTCCACGGGACGCATAAGCACCGGGGAGCTGTTTTTT
CDR3 protein: CASSLWRESTGRISTGELFF

V gene: TRBV5-4
clone size: -
J gene: TRBJ1-4
D gene: TRBD1
CDR3 DNA: TGTGCCAGCAGCTTGGCCCCGACAGGGGCAGGTGAAAAACTGTTTTTT
CDR3 protein: CASSLAPTGAGEKLFF

V gene: TRBV10-3
clone size: -
J gene: TRBJ1-3
D gene: -
CDR3 DNA: TGTGCCATCAGTAATGCTCAGGCGCCTGGAAACACCATATATTTT
CDR3 protein: CAISNAQAPGNTIYF

V gene: TRBV5-4
clone size: -
J gene: TRBJ2-3
D gene: -
CDR3 DNA: TGTGCCAGCAGCTTGTCTGGGTTGGGCGATACGCAGTATTTT
CDR3 protein: CASSLSGLGDTQYF

V gene: TRBV11-1
clone size: -
J gene: TRBJ2-3
D gene: -
CDR3 DNA: TGTGCCAGCACTTTGGGCAGCACAGATACGCAGTATTTT
CDR3 protein: CASTLGSTDTQYF

V gene: TRBV11-2
clone size: -
J gene: TRBJ2-7
D gene: TRBD1
CDR3 DNA: TGTGCCAGCAGCCCCCGCCGGGACAGGGCCTACGAGCAGTACTTC
CDR3 protein: CASSPRRDRAYEQYF

V gene: TRBV9
clone size: -
J gene: TRBJ2-1
D gene: TRBD2
CDR3 DNA: TGTGCCAGCAGCCTGCGACTAGCGGGAGGGGACAATGAGCAGTTCTTC
CDR3 protein: CASSLRLAGGDNEQFF

V gene: TRBV6-5
clone size: -
J gene: TRBJ2-2
D gene: TRBD2
CDR3 DNA: TGTGCCAGCAGTTCCCTGACTAGCGGGAACACCGGGGAGCTGTTTTTT
CDR3 protein: CASSSLTSGNTGELFF

V gene: TRBV29-1
clone size: -
J gene: TRBJ1-1
D gene: TRBD1
CDR3 DNA: TGCAGCGCGGGACAGGGCCTTTTGAACACTGAAGCTTTCTTT
CDR3 protein: CSAGQGLLNTEAFF